This T cell receptor (beta chain) was retrieved from a study of OX40 agonist ivuxolimab in advanced cancers. V lost 3 bases and J lost 7, with 4 bases in between. There are 11 residues in the CDR3. CDR1 and CDR2 from the germline V gene are SGHNT and YYREEE (reference sequence). The assay was immunoSEQ multiplex PCR, and TCRdb's table has in-frame clones only and misses some. The table includes about 120,000 clones, approximately 90% detected once. This chain joins TRBV5-4 and TRBJ1-4, with D unresolved. The TCR comes from an adult with an advanced solid tumor such as melanoma, head and neck, liver or kidney cancer. This sample comprised CD4+ or CD8+ T cells sorted from blood, obtained in a trial of the OX40 agonist ivuxolimab. This CDR3 reads CASSWGEKLFF. CDR3 sequence (DNA): TGTGCCAGCAGCTGGGGTGAAAAACTGTTTTTT.